The present TCR beta chain was sequenced within a study of shared clonotypes between healthy human individuals (dated by TCRdb to the early 2020s). For the study in its entirety: Three men and a couple of women, aged 18 to 49 years, made up the cohort. For each donor, three plates each were used for CD4 naive and CD4 memory, two plates were used for CD8 naive, and one plate was used for CD8 memory. To estimate repertoire size and how much clonotype sharing occurs between individuals, the study deeply sequenced the blood TCR repertoires of about five healthy adults. To increase sequencing depth and limit assay-specific biases, different laboratories used diverse techniques to prepare libraries and sequence TCR repertoires. Between about 0.85 and 9.5 billion PBMCs per donor were obtained by leukapheresis. Results the study describes overall, beyond this receptor: Even with the large sequencing depth, rarefaction of the sorted-subset datasets indicated that sequencing was incomplete. Larger estimated clonotype richness was generally found for naive subsets than for memory subsets. Pairwise subsampling indicated that sequencing depth was expected to affect the degree of clonotype sharing among donors. Approximately 5% of naive CD4, around 3.5% of naive CD8, around 2.3% of memory CD4, and roughly 0.4% of memory CD8 clonotypes were shared across several donors. The small number of donors limited the genetic and exposure-history diversity represented. Sampling was limited to blood, and TCR repertoires in tissue likely differ from TCR repertoires in blood. Clonotypes shared by all four sorted-subset donors showed higher generation probabilities than non-shared clonotypes.

Healthy HIV-negative adults with no recently reported acute infections or vaccinations were included as donors. All donors were Caucasian adults living in Nashville, Tennessee, USA. Magnetic negative selection was used to enrich CD4+ T cells, after which naive cells were positively selected on CD45RA and the negative fraction became the memory subset. Blood was collected by leukapheresis, and PBMCs were isolated by Ficoll-Histopaque density gradient centrifugation and then cryopreserved in liquid nitrogen vapor phase. Purity and quantity of every magnetically sorted T cell population were checked by analytical flow cytometry. Genomic DNA was isolated from each sorted fraction and quantified by UV absorbance on a Nanodrop 2000c. Compared with germline, V lacks 1 base and J lacks 7 bases; bases without a gene match: 4. The CDR3 goes from the cysteine to the phenylalanine over 14 residues. The CDR3 DNA has 42 bases and is translated from base 1. CDR1 and CDR2 are drawn from the germline V gene: SGHAT, FQNNGV.

Comments on this clone: The antigen it recognizes is unknown. The record has no base qualities; no much larger clone is one base away.

Using the deep immunoSEQ assay, TCR CDR3 regions were amplified from genomic DNA by multiplex PCR. For each cell subset, the extracted genomic DNA was distributed evenly across all wells of several immunoSEQ 96-well plates, and each plate served as one replicate. For sorted subsets, approximately 190 ng of genomic DNA, equivalent to roughly 30,000 T cell genomes, went into each replicate PCR. Purified libraries were measured with a Qubit 3.0 fluorometer, size-checked on a Bioanalyzer 2100, and measured again with the KAPA Library Quantification kit. A separate single-read 150-cycle Illumina NextSeq 550 flow cell was used to sequence each immunoSEQ 96-well plate. For the original study's pipeline: The immunoSEQ output contained only junctional sequences without quality scores, so filtering could not match that applied to full-length reads. Sequences were annotated with PyIR, a Python wrapper for IgBLAST v1.9, and V/J genes and CDR3 were assigned using IMGT germline references. Reads with weak V/J assignments (E-value above 1e-6), missing CDR3, stop codons, out-of-frame junctions, or ambiguous translated residues were removed. A V3J clonotype was defined by an identical inferred V gene, J gene, and CDR3 amino acid sequence. To compute the percentage overlap between repertoires, the number of shared unique clonotypes was divided by the size of the smaller repertoire. RTK rarefaction, the Chao1 estimator, and Recon v2.1 estimates of unobserved clonotypes were used to assess repertoire richness. Generation probabilities were computed with OLGA for all TCRbeta clonotypes obtained by the gDNA method from four donors. TCRdb took this table from immuneACCESS and kept in-frame rearrangements with V and J called. Such tables lack part of the clones; where checked against another copy, unresolved V genes explain under half of the gap, and the rest is unexplained. D and trimming come from the DNA, and the V and J calls and clone size come from that table. The sample yields 1,400,000 or so clones; approximately 98.5% were counted once. 0.3% to 0.45% of the sample goes to the ten largest clones.

The origin of this receptor is a man aged 25-45 years in good health. Source material: naive CD4+ T cells sorted from blood. The sample's cell subset or site label, decoded: CD45RA+ positively selected. The chain couples TRBV11-2 to TRBJ2-7, and 10 junction bases match TRBD2. The CDR3 loop reads CASSLGLAGVEQYF. The bases read TGTGCCAGCAGCTTAGGCCTAGCGGGAGTTGAGCAGTACTTC.